The rows below give T cell receptor beta chains drawn from one sample of a study of graft-versus-host responses after intestinal transplantation. Clones were sequenced by immunoSEQ multiplex PCR, and TCRdb holds only the in-frame ones, with some missing. The sample records roughly 110,000 clones, approximately 92% being singletons. These receptors lack a known antigen. Here the sequenced sample was unstimulated CD4+ T cells sorted from spleen or lymph node cells, taken before transplant. The receptors here all came from a human donor who was the organ donor for an intestinal transplant. Both conserved end residues are trimmed from each CDR3. Where a row states a size, it is once, few, many or the class of an expanded clone; other rows omit it.

size	V	J	CDR3
NA	TRBV30	TRBJ1-2	AWSSSYVSYT
NA	TRBV10-3	TRBJ2-5	AIRVEGTQETQY
NA	TRBV5-1	TRBJ2-5	ASSSLAGAKETQY
NA	TRBV5-4	TRBJ2-1	ASSSGLAGEAEQF
once	TRBV7-8	TRBJ2-1	ASSLISGSHNEQF
NA	TRBV5-1	TRBJ2-1	ASSLTGSSYNEQF
NA	TRBV5-1	TRBJ1-1	ASSFRELAGTEAF
NA	TRBV11-3	TRBJ2-3	ASSLDRGTDTQY
NA	TRBV28	TRBJ2-7	ASIDSYEQY
NA	TRBV28	TRBJ1-5	ASSFSRNQPQH
NA	TRBV9	TRBJ2-3	ASSVVGLSLE
NA	TRBV7-2	TRBJ2-2	ASSPTPTWELF
NA	TRBV30	TRBJ2-7	AWSAKSYEQY
NA	TRBV29-1	TRBJ1-2	SVGGRQGDTYGYT
NA	TRBV9	TRBJ2-3	ASSPHLNLAGGTDTQY
NA	TRBV6-5	TRBJ2-7	ASSYWGRGIEQY
NA	TRBV7-3	TRBJ2-1	ASDHTQGYNEQF
NA	TRBV5-1	TRBJ2-5	ASSPGTTGGETQY
NA	TRBV5-4	TRBJ2-7	ASSLPVGGEQY
once	TRBV15	TRBJ1-4	ATSGGRTDEKLF
NA	TRBV23-1	TRBJ1-1	ARIQGRDTEAF
NA	TRBV11-2	TRBJ2-5	ASSLDRGQGTQY
NA	TRBV2	TRBJ1-5	ASSGDRNLNQPQH
NA	TRBV11-2	TRBJ2-2	ASSPSGTGELF
NA	TRBV18	TRBJ1-5	ASSPFSLGGQH
NA	TRBV9	TRBJ1-4	ASSPSLPNEKLF
NA	TRBV9	TRBJ2-5	ASSVDGTGETQY
once	TRBV5-4	TRBJ2-5	ASSFRSETQY
NA	TRBV4-1	TRBJ2-5	ASSHPGQRQETQY
NA	TRBV7-2	TRBJ1-1	ASSFGFGAF
NA	TRBV14	TRBJ1-3	ASSRSPGNTIY
NA	TRBV10-3	TRBJ2-1	AISEDRGNEQF
NA	TRBV7-2	TRBJ1-3	ASSRLISGNTIY
NA	TRBV5-1	TRBJ2-3	ASSLGSHSTDTQY
NA	TRBV30	TRBJ2-1	AWSVWSGTTGNNEQF
NA	TRBV19	TRBJ2-7	ASSPRGAGRGSYEQY
NA	TRBV6-5	TRBJ1-1	ASSESRLEAF
NA	TRBV19	TRBJ1-5	ASSIRRGNQPQH
NA	TRBV28	TRBJ2-1	ASILGLADYGNEQF
NA	TRBV28	TRBJ1-5	ASRGGGFRSNQPQH
NA	TRBV5-6	TRBJ2-5	ASSPQLVGLRGETQY